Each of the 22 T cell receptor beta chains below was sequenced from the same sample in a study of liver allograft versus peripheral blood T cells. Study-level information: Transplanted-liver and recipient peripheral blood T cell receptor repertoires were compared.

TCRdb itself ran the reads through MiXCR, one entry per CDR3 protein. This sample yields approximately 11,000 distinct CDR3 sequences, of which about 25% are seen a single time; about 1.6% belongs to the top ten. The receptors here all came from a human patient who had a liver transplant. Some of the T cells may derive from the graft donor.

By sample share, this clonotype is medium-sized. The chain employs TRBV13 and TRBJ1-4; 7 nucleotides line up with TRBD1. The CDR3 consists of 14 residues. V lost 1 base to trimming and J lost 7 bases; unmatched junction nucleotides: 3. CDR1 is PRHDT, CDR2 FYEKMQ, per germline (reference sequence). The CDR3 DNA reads TGTGCCAGCAGCTTAGACAGGGGAAGTGAAAAACTGTTTTTT. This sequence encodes CASSLDRGSEKLFF.

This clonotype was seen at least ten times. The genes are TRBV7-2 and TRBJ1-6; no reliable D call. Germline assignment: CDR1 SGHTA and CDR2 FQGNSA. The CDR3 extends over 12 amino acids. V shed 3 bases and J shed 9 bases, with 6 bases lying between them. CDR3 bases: TGTGCCAGCAGCTTCCCAAGTTCACCCCTCCACTTT. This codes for CASSFPSSPLHF.

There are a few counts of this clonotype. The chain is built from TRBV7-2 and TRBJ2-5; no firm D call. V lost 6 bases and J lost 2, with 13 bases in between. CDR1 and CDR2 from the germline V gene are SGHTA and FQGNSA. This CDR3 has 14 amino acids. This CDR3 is CASSYDWNQETQYF. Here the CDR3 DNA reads TGTGCCAGCAGTTATGACTGGAATCAAGAGACCCAGTACTTC.

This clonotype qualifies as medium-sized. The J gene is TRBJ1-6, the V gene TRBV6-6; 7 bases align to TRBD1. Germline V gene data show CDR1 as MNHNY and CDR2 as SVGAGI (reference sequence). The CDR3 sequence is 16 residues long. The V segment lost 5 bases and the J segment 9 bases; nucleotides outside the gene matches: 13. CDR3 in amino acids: CASSPQGTAGRSPLHF. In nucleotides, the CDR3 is TGTGCCAGCAGTCCCCAAGGGACAGCGGGGCGTTCACCCCTCCACTTT.

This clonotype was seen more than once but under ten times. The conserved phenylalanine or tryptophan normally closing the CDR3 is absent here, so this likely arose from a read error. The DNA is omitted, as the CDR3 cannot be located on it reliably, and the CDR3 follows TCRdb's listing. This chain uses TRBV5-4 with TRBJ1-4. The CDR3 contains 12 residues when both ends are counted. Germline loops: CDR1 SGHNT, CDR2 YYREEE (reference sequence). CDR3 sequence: CASSLDTGPGTI.

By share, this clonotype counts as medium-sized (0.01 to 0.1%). This CDR3 reads CASSLRDYGYTF. In nucleotides, the CDR3 is TGTGCCAGTAGTCTGAGGGATTACGGCTACACCTTC. The chain has TRBV19 and TRBJ1-2; no clear D. In germline, CDR1 is LNHDA, CDR2 SQIVND (reference sequence). Trimming left V 5 bases short and J 8 bases short, with 12 bases between. The CDR3 contains 12 residues.

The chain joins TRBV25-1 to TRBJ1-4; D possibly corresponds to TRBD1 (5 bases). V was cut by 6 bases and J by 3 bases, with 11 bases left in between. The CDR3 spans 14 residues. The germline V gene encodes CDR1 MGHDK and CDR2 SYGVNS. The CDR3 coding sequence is TGTGCCAGCAGCCTGACAGTTCCTAATGAAAAACTGTTTTTT. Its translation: CASSLTVPNEKLFF.

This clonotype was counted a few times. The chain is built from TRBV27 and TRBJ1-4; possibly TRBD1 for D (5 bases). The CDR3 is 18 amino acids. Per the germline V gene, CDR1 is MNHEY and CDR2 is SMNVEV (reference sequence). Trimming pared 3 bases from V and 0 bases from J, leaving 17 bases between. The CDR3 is CASSFSGTEITTNEKLFF. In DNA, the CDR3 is TGTGCCAGCAGTTTCTCCGGGACGGAAATTACAACTAATGAAAAACTGTTTTTT.

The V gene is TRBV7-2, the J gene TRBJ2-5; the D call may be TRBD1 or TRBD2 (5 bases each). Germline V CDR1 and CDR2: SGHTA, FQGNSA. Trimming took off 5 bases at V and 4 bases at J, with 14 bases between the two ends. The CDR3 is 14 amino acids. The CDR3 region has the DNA TGTGCCAGCAGCCCAAGGATGGGACCAGAGACCCAGTACTTC. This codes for CASSPRMGPETQYF.

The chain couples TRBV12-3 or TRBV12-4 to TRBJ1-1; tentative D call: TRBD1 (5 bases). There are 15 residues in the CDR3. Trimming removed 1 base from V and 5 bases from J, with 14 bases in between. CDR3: CASSLVPQGGTEAFF. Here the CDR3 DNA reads TGTGCCAGCAGTTTAGTACCGCAGGGAGGGACTGAAGCTTTCTTT.

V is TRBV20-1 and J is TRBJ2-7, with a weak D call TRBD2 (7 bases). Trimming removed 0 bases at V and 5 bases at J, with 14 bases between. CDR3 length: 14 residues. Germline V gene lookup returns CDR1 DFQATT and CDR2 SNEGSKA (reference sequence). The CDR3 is CSARDPTGRDEQYF. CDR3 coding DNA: TGCAGTGCTAGAGACCCCACAGGGAGGGACGAGCAGTACTTC.

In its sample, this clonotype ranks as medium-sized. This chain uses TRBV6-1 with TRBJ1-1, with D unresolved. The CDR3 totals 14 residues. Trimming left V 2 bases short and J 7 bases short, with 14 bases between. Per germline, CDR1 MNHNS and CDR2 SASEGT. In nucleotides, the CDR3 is TGTGCCAGCAGTGAATCGGGATGGAGGAGTGAAGCTTTCTTT. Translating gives CASSESGWRSEAFF.

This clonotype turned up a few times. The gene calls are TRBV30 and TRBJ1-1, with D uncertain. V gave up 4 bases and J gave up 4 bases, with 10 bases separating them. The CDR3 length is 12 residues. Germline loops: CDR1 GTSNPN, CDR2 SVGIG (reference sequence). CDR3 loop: CAWNSGRTEAFF. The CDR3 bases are TGTGCCTGGAACTCCGGGCGCACTGAAGCTTTCTTT.

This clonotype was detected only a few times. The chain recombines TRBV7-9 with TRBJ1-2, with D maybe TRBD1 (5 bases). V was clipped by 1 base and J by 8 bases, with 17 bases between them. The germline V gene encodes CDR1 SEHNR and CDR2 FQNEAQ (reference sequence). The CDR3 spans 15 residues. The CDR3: CASSLDVKGWGGYTF. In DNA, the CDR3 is TGTGCCAGCAGCTTAGATGTCAAGGGTTGGGGCGGCTACACCTTC.

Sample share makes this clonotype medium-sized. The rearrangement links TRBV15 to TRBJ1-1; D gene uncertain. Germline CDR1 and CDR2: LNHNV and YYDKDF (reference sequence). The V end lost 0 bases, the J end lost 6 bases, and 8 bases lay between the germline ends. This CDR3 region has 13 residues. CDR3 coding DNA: TGTGCCACCAGCAGAGAAGGAGGCGCTGAAGCTTTCTTT. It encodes CATSREGGAEAFF.

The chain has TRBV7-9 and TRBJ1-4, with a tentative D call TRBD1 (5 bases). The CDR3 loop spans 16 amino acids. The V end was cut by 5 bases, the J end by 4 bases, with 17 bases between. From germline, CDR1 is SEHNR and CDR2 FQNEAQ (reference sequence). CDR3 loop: CASSLRGLGGNEKLFF. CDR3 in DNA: TGTGCCAGCAGCCTACGGGGCTTGGGAGGTAATGAAAAACTGTTTTTT.

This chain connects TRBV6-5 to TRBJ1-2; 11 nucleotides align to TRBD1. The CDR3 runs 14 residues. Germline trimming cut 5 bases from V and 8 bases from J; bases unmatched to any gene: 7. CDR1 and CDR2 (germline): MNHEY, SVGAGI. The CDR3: CASSPGTGGYGYTF. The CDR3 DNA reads TGTGCCAGCAGTCCCGGGACAGGGGGTTACGGCTACACCTTC.

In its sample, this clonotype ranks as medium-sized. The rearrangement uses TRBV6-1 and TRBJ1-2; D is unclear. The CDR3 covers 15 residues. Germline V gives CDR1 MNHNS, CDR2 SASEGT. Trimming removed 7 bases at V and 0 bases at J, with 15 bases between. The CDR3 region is CASTRGVGANYGYTF. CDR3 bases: TGTGCCAGCACTCGGGGAGTAGGAGCTAACTATGGCTACACCTTC.

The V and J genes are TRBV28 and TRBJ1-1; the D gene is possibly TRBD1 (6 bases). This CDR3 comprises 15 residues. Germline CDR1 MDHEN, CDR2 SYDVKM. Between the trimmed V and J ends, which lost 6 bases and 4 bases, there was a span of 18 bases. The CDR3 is CASRYSGGASTEAFF. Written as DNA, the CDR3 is TGTGCCAGCAGGTATTCCGGGGGCGCGAGCACTGAAGCTTTCTTT.

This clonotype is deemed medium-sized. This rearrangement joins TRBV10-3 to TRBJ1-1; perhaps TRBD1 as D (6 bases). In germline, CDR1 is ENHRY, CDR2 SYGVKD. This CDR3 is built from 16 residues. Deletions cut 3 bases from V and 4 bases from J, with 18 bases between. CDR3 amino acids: CAISEVSDSHATEAFF. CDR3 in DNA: TGTGCCATCAGTGAAGTCTCGGACAGCCATGCCACTGAAGCTTTCTTT.

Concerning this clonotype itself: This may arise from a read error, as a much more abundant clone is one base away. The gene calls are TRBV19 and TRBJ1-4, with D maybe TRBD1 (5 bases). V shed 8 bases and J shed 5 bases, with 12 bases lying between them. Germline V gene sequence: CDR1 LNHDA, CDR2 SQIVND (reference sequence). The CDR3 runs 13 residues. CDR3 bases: TGTGCCAGTGGGGCTCCCGGCAATGAAAAACTGTTTTTT. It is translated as CASGAPGNEKLFF.

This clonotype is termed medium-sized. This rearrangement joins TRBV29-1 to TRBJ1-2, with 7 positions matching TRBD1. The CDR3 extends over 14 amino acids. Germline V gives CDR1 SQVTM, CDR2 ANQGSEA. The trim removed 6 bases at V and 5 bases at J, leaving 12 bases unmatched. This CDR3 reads CSVGLDREGYGYTF. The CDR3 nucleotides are TGCAGCGTGGGACTCGACAGGGAGGGGTATGGCTACACCTTC.